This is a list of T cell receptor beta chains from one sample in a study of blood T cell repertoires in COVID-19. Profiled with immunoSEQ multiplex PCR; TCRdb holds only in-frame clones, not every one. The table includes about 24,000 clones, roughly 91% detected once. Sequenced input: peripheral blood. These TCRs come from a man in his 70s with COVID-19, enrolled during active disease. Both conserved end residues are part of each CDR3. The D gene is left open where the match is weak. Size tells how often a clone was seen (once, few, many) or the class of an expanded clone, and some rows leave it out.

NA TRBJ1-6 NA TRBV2 CASSSVNNSPLHF TGTGCCAGCTCGTCAGTTAATAATTCACCCCTCCACTTT
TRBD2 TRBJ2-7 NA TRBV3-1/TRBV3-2 CASSQDLAGGYEQYF TGTGCCAGCAGCCAAGATCTAGCGGGAGGCTACGAGCAGTACTTC
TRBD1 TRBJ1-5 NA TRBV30 CAWSTGVVSNQPQHF TGTGCCTGGTCAACAGGGGTAGTGAGCAATCAGCCCCAGCATTTT
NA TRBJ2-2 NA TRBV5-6 CASSFTSNTGELFF TGTGCCAGCAGCTTCACTAGCAACACCGGGGAGCTGTTTTTT
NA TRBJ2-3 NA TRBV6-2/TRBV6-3 CASSYQAGRTDTQYF TGTGCCAGCAGTTACCAAGCAGGGCGAACAGATACGCAGTATTTT
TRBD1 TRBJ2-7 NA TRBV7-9 CASSPPNGTGSIEQYF TGTGCCAGCAGCCCGCCAAACGGGACAGGGTCCATCGAGCAGTACTTC
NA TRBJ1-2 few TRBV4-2 CASSQDLGGDGYTF TGTGCCAGCAGCCAAGATTTGGGAGGGGATGGCTACACCTTC
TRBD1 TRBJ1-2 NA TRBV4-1 CASSTTGALYGYTF TGCGCCAGCAGTACTACAGGGGCGCTCTATGGCTACACCTTC
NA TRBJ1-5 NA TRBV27 CASSLSANQPQHF TGTGCCAGCAGTTTATCGGCAAATCAGCCCCAGCATTTT
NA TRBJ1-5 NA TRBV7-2 CASSLRGPGGPQHF TGTGCCAGCAGCTTGAGGGGACCCGGGGGGCCCCAGCATTTT
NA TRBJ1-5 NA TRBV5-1 CASSLSGNQPQHF TGCGCCAGCAGCTTGAGCGGGAATCAGCCCCAGCATTTT
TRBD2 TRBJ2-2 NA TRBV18 CASSKTSDTGELFF TGTGCCAGCTCAAAGACTAGCGACACCGGGGAGCTGTTTTTT
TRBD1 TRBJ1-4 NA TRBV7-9 CASSPSPGQKNEKLFF TGTGCCAGCAGCCCCTCGCCGGGACAGAAGAATGAAAAACTGTTTTTT
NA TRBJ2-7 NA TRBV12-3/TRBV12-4 CASSLWSGREQYF TGTGCCAGCAGTTTATGGTCAGGGCGAGAGCAGTACTTC
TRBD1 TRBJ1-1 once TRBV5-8 CASSLQGWTEAFF TGTGCCAGCAGCCTACAGGGGTGGACTGAAGCTTTCTTT
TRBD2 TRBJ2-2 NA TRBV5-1 CASSLRLAENTGELFF TGCGCCAGCAGCTTACGGCTAGCGGAAAACACCGGGGAGCTGTTTTTT
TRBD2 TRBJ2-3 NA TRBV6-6 CASSYRTSGSDTQYF TGTGCCAGCAGTTATCGGACTAGCGGGTCAGATACGCAGTATTTT
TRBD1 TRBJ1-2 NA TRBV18 CASSPDDRAGYTF TGTGCCAGCTCACCGGACGACAGGGCTGGCTACACCTTC
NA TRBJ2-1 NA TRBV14 CASSQPGMYEQFF TGTGCCAGCAGCCAACCCGGGATGTATGAGCAGTTCTTC
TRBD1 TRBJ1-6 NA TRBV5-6 CASSGTGLNSPLHF TGTGCCAGCAGCGGGACAGGGCTTAATTCACCCCTCCACTTT
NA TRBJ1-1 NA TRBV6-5 CASTPGGAGFKAFF TGTGCCAGCACCCCCGGGGGGGCCGGTTTTAAAGCTTTCTTT
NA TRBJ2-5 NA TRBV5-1 CASSLDPSGKTQYF TGCGCCAGCAGCTTGGATCCCTCGGGGAAGACCCAGTACTTC
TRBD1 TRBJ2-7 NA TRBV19 CASSMTGGIDEQYF TGTGCCAGTAGTATGACAGGGGGAATCGACGAGCAGTACTTC
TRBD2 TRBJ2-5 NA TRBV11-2 CASTQRAGALQETQYF TGTGCCAGCACTCAGCGGGCGGGAGCCCTCCAAGAGACCCAGTACTTC
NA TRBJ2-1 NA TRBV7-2 CASSTLSASFYNEQFF TGTGCCAGCAGCACCCTCTCGGCTAGCTTCTACAATGAGCAGTTCTTC
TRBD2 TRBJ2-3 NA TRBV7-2 CASSRGGRTDTQYF TGTGCCAGCAGCCGGGGAGGGCGCACAGATACGCAGTATTTT